The 20 T cell receptor beta chains in this list originate from one sample, sequenced in a study of beta chain features in type 1 diabetes. Investigators reverse transcribed all isolated RNA, so they sequenced expressed TCRB transcripts. Profiled with immunoSEQ multiplex PCR; TCRdb holds only in-frame clones, not every one. The sample has under 250,000 clones; over 12% are singletons. Sequencing input: naive CD4+ T cells from blood. The source is a woman aged 40 to 50 in good health.

This clone was picked up a small number of times. The chain has TRBV14 and TRBJ2-2; D is uncertain. Germline CDR1 reads SGHDN; CDR2 reads FVKESK. Deletions cut 1 base from V and 3 bases from J, with 6 bases between. The CDR3 is 14 residues long. The CDR3 protein is CASSQAVYTGELFF. CDR3 nucleotides: TGTGCCAGCAGCCAAGCTGTTTACACCGGGGAGCTGTTTTTT.

The J gene is TRBJ1-1, the V gene TRBV25-1; the match to TRBD1 covers 8 bases. In germline, CDR1 is MGHDK, CDR2 SYGVNS. The CDR3 totals 13 residues. The V segment lost 5 bases and the J segment 5 bases; nucleotides outside the gene matches: 4. The DNA for the CDR3 is TGTGCCAGCAGTTTTACAGGGGGAACTGAAGCTTTCTTT. Amino acids: CASSFTGGTEAFF.

The table lists this clone with a few counts. The genes are TRBV10-3 and TRBJ2-1, with 12 bases that match TRBD2. Trimming took 3 bases from V and 8 from J; bases not matched to a gene: 5. The length of the CDR3 is 15 residues. Germline V CDR1 and CDR2: ENHRY, SYGVKD. As DNA, the CDR3 is TGTGCCATCAGTGATAGGACTAGCGGGGACGATGAGCAGTTCTTC. It encodes CAISDRTSGDDEQFF.

V usage is TRBV19 and J usage is TRBJ2-1; the match to TRBD2 covers 9 bases. Germline V gene data show CDR1 as LNHDA and CDR2 as SQIVND (reference sequence). CDR3 size: 17 residues. With 7 bases clipped from V and 3 bases from J, the junction kept 13 bases outside the gene matches. CDR3 sequence: CASTPFSGGPSYNEQFF. CDR3 bases: TGTGCCAGTACTCCCTTTAGCGGGGGCCCAAGCTACAATGAGCAGTTCTTC.

The genes are TRBV7-6 and TRBJ1-2, with D perhaps TRBD1 (5 bases). Germline V gene lookup returns CDR1 SGHVS and CDR2 FNYEAQ. V was shortened by 5 bases and J by 8 bases, with 18 bases between the two germline ends. The CDR3 extends over 14 amino acids. The CDR3 spells CASSETAGKGGYTF. Here the CDR3 DNA reads TGTGCCAGCAGCGAGACGGCAGGGAAGGGGGGCTACACCTTC.

The chain couples TRBV5-1 to TRBJ1-1; TRBD1 matches at 11 bases. Germline lookup yields CDR1 SGHRS and CDR2 YFSETQ. J gave up 1 base and V 2 bases, and 13 bases lay outside the gene matches. The CDR3 is 19 residues long. The CDR3: CASSFFQPGQGGRNTEAFF. CDR3 bases: TGCGCCAGCAGCTTCTTTCAACCGGGACAGGGGGGGAGGAACACTGAAGCTTTCTTT.

The genes are TRBV7-2 and TRBJ2-4; D gene ambiguous. The CDR3 is made up of 17 amino acids. V was pared by 5 bases and J by 0 bases, with 17 bases between. Germline V gives CDR1 SGHTA, CDR2 FQGNSA. The CDR3 reads CASSPQVGTIAKNIQYF. CDR3 nucleotide sequence: TGTGCCAGCAGCCCCCAGGTTGGAACGATAGCCAAAAACATTCAGTACTTC.

This clone was picked up a small number of times. The rearrangement joins TRBV6-5 to TRBJ1-2; D is perhaps TRBD1 (6 bases). V gave up 8 bases and J gave up 5 bases, with 15 bases separating them. Germline CDR1 reads MNHEY; CDR2 reads SVGAGI. This CDR3 comprises 13 residues. Here the CDR3 DNA reads TGTGCCAGCCGAAATGACAGGCGGTATGGCTACACCTTC. Translating it yields CASRNDRRYGYTF.

The chain joins TRBV11-2 to TRBJ2-7; 9 bases are shared with TRBD1. V was pared by 5 bases and J by 1 base, with 9 bases of the junction left unmatched. The germline V gene encodes CDR1 SGHAT and CDR2 FQNNGV. The CDR3 is 16 amino acids. CDR3 sequence: CASSPGPGQGSYEQYF. The CDR3 DNA is TGTGCCAGCAGCCCTGGACCGGGACAGGGTTCCTACGAGCAGTACTTC.

This clone has only a few counts. The chain couples TRBV18 to TRBJ2-5, with D possibly matching TRBD2 (6 bases). This CDR3 region has 14 residues. The ends were cut back, 3 bases at V and 5 bases at J, with 13 bases in the middle. Per germline, CDR1 KGHSH and CDR2 LQKENI. CDR3 amino acids: CASSPVRGSETQYF. The CDR3, as DNA: TGTGCCAGCTCACCCGTGCGGGGTTCGGAGACCCAGTACTTC.

A single count supports this clone. The CDR3: CASSSDRGLPAYEQYF. The CDR3 region has the DNA TGTGCCAGCAGCTCAGACAGGGGGCTACCCGCCTACGAGCAGTACTTC. The chain couples TRBV7-6 to TRBJ2-7; 10 positions match TRBD1. The CDR3 totals 16 residues. The V and J ends lost 4 bases and 2 bases, in that order; junction bases with no gene match: 8. Per germline, CDR1 SGHVS and CDR2 FNYEAQ.

V usage is TRBV6-5 and J usage is TRBJ1-5, with TRBD1 identical over 9 bases. In germline, CDR1 is MNHEY, CDR2 SVGAGI. CDR3 length: 15 residues. The ends lost 5 bases at V and 6 bases at J; junction bases unmatched: 8. The CDR3 bases are TGTGCCAGCAGTCCACGGACAGGGGTCCGTCAGCCCCAGCATTTT. Its protein product is CASSPRTGVRQPQHF.

V gene TRBV7-2 combines with J gene TRBJ1-1, with D perhaps matching TRBD1 (5 bases). V lost 0 bases and J lost 1, with 9 bases in between. CDR3 length equals 15 residues. CDR1 is SGHTA and CDR2 is FQGNSA in the germline V gene. The CDR3 reads CASSLAWGGNTEAFF. The CDR3 DNA reads TGTGCCAGCAGCTTAGCGTGGGGGGGGAACACTGAAGCTTTCTTT.

This clone was seen only a few times. J is TRBJ1-5 and V is TRBV6-5, with TRBD1 matching 7 bases. The germline gives CDR1 MNHEY, CDR2 SVGAGI. V dropped 6 bases and J dropped 3; count of bases not matched to a gene: 5. This CDR3 comprises 14 residues. CDR3 DNA: TGTGCCAGCAGGGCGGGACAGACCAATCAGCCCCAGCATTTT. Its protein product is CASRAGQTNQPQHF.

The chain joins TRBV5-5 to TRBJ1-5; D unclear. The germline CDR1 and CDR2 sequences are SGHKS and YYEKEE (reference sequence). The CDR3 covers 13 residues. Trimming pared 1 base from V and 3 bases from J, leaving 5 bases between. The CDR3 protein is CASSLWHNQPQHF. The CDR3 coding sequence is TGTGCCAGCAGCTTGTGGCACAATCAGCCCCAGCATTTT.

This chain links TRBV10-3 with TRBJ1-2; D call uncertain. CDR3 length: 13 amino acids. Germline V gene sequence: CDR1 ENHRY, CDR2 SYGVKD. V was pared by 6 bases and J by 2 bases, with 10 bases between. The CDR3 protein is CAISQESNYGYTF. The CDR3 DNA follows: TGTGCCATCAGCCAGGAAAGCAACTATGGCTACACCTTC.

The table lists this clone with a count of one. The chain has TRBV18 and TRBJ1-2; TRBD1 matches at 10 bases. With V trimmed by 6 bases and J by 7 bases, 14 bases remained unmatched. Germline CDR1 is KGHSH and CDR2 is LQKENI. The CDR3 spans 16 residues. The CDR3 loop is CASSPSGGQGVLGYTF. As DNA, the CDR3 is TGTGCCAGCTCCCCTTCGGGTGGACAGGGGGTGCTTGGCTACACCTTC.

The V gene is TRBV5-4, the J gene TRBJ2-3, with TRBD2 identical over 7 bases. The CDR3 is 16 residues long. Trimming removed 4 bases from V and 2 bases from J; junction bases left unmatched: 10. The V gene's germline CDR1 is SGHNT and CDR2 YYREEE (reference sequence). DNA of the CDR3: TGTGCCAGCAGCCCCGAAGCGGGGCGATCCACAGATACGCAGTATTTT. It specifies CASSPEAGRSTDTQYF.

The J gene is TRBJ1-2, the V gene TRBV4-3, with TRBD1 identical over 10 bases. Germline values: CDR1 LGHNA, CDR2 YSLEER. The CDR3 sequence is 15 residues long. V trimming: 0 bases; J trimming: 3 bases; junction bases outside the gene matches: 1. In nucleotides, the CDR3 is TGCGCCAGCAGCCAAGATGGGACAGGGGACTATGGCTACACCTTC. It translates to CASSQDGTGDYGYTF.

This clone showed up just a few times. A read error may produce the germline difference seen at one junction end. The CDR3 bases are TGTGCTAGCAGCTTGGGGCCGACAGCTAATGAAAAACTGTTTTTT. It translates to CASSLGPTANEKLFF. The chain links TRBV7-7 to TRBJ1-4; possible D gene TRBD1, 5 bases. The CDR3 is made up of 15 amino acids. Germline V gives CDR1 SSHAT, CDR2 FNYEAQ (reference sequence).